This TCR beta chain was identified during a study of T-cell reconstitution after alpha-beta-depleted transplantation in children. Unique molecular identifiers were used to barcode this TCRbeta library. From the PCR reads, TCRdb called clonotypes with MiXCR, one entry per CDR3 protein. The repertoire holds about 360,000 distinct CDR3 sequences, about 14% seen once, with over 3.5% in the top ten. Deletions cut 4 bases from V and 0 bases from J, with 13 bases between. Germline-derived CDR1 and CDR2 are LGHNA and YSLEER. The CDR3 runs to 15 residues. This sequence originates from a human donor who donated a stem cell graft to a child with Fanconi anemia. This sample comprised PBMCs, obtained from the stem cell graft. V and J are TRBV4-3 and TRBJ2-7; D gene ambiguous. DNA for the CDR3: TGCGCCAGCAGCCCGACGCCGGGTAGCTCCTACGAGCAGTACTTC. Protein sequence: CASSPTPGSSYEQYF.